This T cell receptor (beta chain) stems from a study of blood T cell repertoires in COVID-19. Study summary: The United States, Italy and Spain provided the acute and convalescent COVID-19 samples. T cells, B-cell-depleted T cells, or PBMCs provided the cDNA or gDNA that served as material.

Germline V gives CDR1 GTSNPN, CDR2 SVGIG (reference sequence). CDR3 length equals 14 residues. The V segment lost 2 bases and the J segment 4 bases; nucleotides outside the gene matches: 7. In the source study's methods: Cell counts per sample came from amplifying reference gene primers. Data came from immunoSEQ multiplex PCR; TCRdb stores just in-frame clones and leaves some out. V, J and clone size were drawn from that table, and D and trimming were deduced from the DNA. The sample contains under 200,000 clones, 88% of which appear only once. The chain recombines TRBV30 with TRBJ2-7; 8 bases fit TRBD1. The TCR sequence derives from a man in his sixties with acute or convalescent COVID-19. The sample taken for sequencing was peripheral blood. The CDR3 DNA follows: TGTGCCTGGAGTCCAGGGGGCGCGGGGTACGAGCAGTACTTC. The encoded protein is CAWSPGGAGYEQYF.